This is a list of T cell receptor beta chains from one sample in a study of OX40 agonist ivuxolimab in advanced cancers. Clones were sequenced by immunoSEQ multiplex PCR, and TCRdb holds only the in-frame ones, with some missing. Found here are approximately 74,000 clones, 90% to 95% of them singletons; the top ten hold around 6.1%. Specimen: CD4+ or CD8+ T cells sorted from blood, collected in a trial of the OX40 agonist ivuxolimab. The receptor source for this set is an adult with an advanced solid tumor such as melanoma, head and neck, liver or kidney cancer. The CDR3 runs from the conserved cysteine through the conserved F or W. Each record gives: J gene, V gene, D gene, CDR3 length, clone size, CDR3 protein, CDR3 DNA. A D gene is named only where the DNA matches it firmly. Expanded clones get a size class; other rows say once, few or many, or leave the size out.

j_call: TRBJ2-7; v_call: TRBV7-2; d_call: TRBD1; cdr3_length: 13; clone_size: -; cdr3_aa: CASSRDSTYEQYF; cdr3_nt: TGTGCCAGCAGCCGGGACAGCACCTACGAGCAGTACTTC
j_call: TRBJ1-5; v_call: TRBV5-8; d_call: TRBD1; cdr3_length: 18; clone_size: -; cdr3_aa: CASSWPGQDVLSNQPQHF; cdr3_nt: TGTGCCAGCAGCTGGCCCGGACAGGACGTCCTGAGCAATCAGCCCCAGCATTTT
j_call: TRBJ1-1; v_call: TRBV6-5; d_call: -; cdr3_length: 15; clone_size: -; cdr3_aa: CASRPYFGATGEAFF; cdr3_nt: TGTGCCAGCAGGCCCTACTTTGGGGCTACGGGTGAAGCTTTCTTT
j_call: TRBJ1-5; v_call: TRBV10-3; d_call: -; cdr3_length: 13; clone_size: -; cdr3_aa: CAISESIGQPQHF; cdr3_nt: TGTGCCATCAGTGAGTCGATTGGTCAGCCCCAGCATTTT
j_call: TRBJ1-1; v_call: TRBV9; d_call: -; cdr3_length: 14; clone_size: -; cdr3_aa: CASSLHGGNTEAFF; cdr3_nt: TGTGCCAGCAGTCTACATGGGGGGAACACTGAAGCTTTCTTT
j_call: TRBJ2-7; v_call: TRBV4-1; d_call: TRBD2; cdr3_length: 18; clone_size: -; cdr3_aa: CASSLVGSSGGSSYEQYF; cdr3_nt: TGCGCCAGCAGCCTCGTGGGTAGTAGCGGGGGTAGCTCCTACGAGCAGTACTTC
j_call: TRBJ1-1; v_call: TRBV28; d_call: -; cdr3_length: 14; clone_size: -; cdr3_aa: CASSLFSGSTEAFF; cdr3_nt: TGTGCCAGCAGTTTATTTTCGGGGTCCACTGAAGCTTTCTTT
j_call: TRBJ2-1; v_call: TRBV19; d_call: -; cdr3_length: 13; clone_size: -; cdr3_aa: CASSIKGRNEQFF; cdr3_nt: TGTGCCAGTAGTATCAAGGGGAGAAATGAGCAGTTCTTC
j_call: TRBJ2-3; v_call: TRBV4-1; d_call: TRBD2; cdr3_length: 19; clone_size: -; cdr3_aa: CASSQGTSGDRVWEDTQYF; cdr3_nt: TGCGCCAGCAGCCAAGGGACTAGCGGGGACCGGGTTTGGGAAGATACGCAGTATTTT
j_call: TRBJ1-2; v_call: TRBV19; d_call: -; cdr3_length: 10; clone_size: -; cdr3_aa: CASRDYGYTF; cdr3_nt: TGTGCCAGTAGGGACTATGGCTACACCTTC
j_call: TRBJ2-5; v_call: TRBV7-9; d_call: -; cdr3_length: 15; clone_size: -; cdr3_aa: CASSPPGLTQETQYF; cdr3_nt: TGTGCCAGCAGCCCTCCGGGACTGACACAAGAGACCCAGTACTTC
j_call: TRBJ2-2; v_call: TRBV19; d_call: -; cdr3_length: 14; clone_size: few; cdr3_aa: CASSISTGWGELFF; cdr3_nt: TGTGCCAGTAGTATCTCGACGGGATGGGGGGAGCTGTTTTTT
j_call: TRBJ1-2; v_call: TRBV27; d_call: TRBD1; cdr3_length: 13; clone_size: -; cdr3_aa: CASSPQTGGGYTF; cdr3_nt: TGTGCCAGCAGTCCCCAGACAGGGGGTGGCTACACCTTC
j_call: TRBJ2-7; v_call: TRBV29-1; d_call: TRBD2; cdr3_length: 14; clone_size: -; cdr3_aa: CSVEGFAGGPEQYF; cdr3_nt: TGCAGCGTTGAGGGGTTTGCGGGAGGGCCCGAGCAGTACTTC
j_call: TRBJ2-1; v_call: TRBV10-3; d_call: -; cdr3_length: 11; clone_size: few; cdr3_aa: CATTVGNEQFF; cdr3_nt: TGTGCCACTACGGTGGGCAATGAGCAGTTCTTC
j_call: TRBJ2-1; v_call: TRBV7-6; d_call: TRBD2; cdr3_length: 16; clone_size: -; cdr3_aa: CASSSSLAGAGNEQFF; cdr3_nt: TGTGCCAGCAGCTCCAGCTTAGCGGGGGCGGGCAATGAGCAGTTCTTC
j_call: TRBJ2-1; v_call: TRBV30; d_call: -; cdr3_length: 15; clone_size: -; cdr3_aa: CAWIQRLLAKGEQFF; cdr3_nt: TGTGCCTGGATCCAACGATTATTAGCCAAGGGTGAGCAGTTCTTC
j_call: TRBJ2-1; v_call: TRBV5-1; d_call: TRBD2; cdr3_length: 18; clone_size: once; cdr3_aa: CASSMGTSGFISNERQFF; cdr3_nt: TGCGCCAGCAGCATGGGGACTAGCGGGTTTATATCCAATGAGCGGCAGTTCTTC
j_call: TRBJ2-5; v_call: TRBV18; d_call: TRBD2; cdr3_length: 17; clone_size: -; cdr3_aa: CASSPLGLAGSQETQYF; cdr3_nt: TGTGCCAGCTCACCCCTCGGACTAGCGGGAAGTCAAGAGACCCAGTACTTC
j_call: TRBJ1-5; v_call: TRBV27; d_call: -; cdr3_length: 13; clone_size: -; cdr3_aa: CASSLYFNQPQHF; cdr3_nt: TGTGCCAGCAGTTTATATTTCAATCAGCCCCAGCATTTT
j_call: TRBJ2-7; v_call: TRBV4-2; d_call: -; cdr3_length: 14; clone_size: -; cdr3_aa: CASSQGTQTYEQYF; cdr3_nt: TGTGCCAGCAGCCAAGGTACACAAACCTACGAGCAGTACTTC
j_call: TRBJ2-1; v_call: TRBV27; d_call: TRBD1; cdr3_length: 14; clone_size: -; cdr3_aa: CASSRGGPHNEQFF; cdr3_nt: TGTGCCAGCAGCCGAGGGGGCCCCCACAATGAGCAGTTCTTC
j_call: TRBJ2-1; v_call: TRBV4-3; d_call: -; cdr3_length: 14; clone_size: -; cdr3_aa: CASSQEDGPNEQFF; cdr3_nt: TGCGCCAGCAGCCAAGAAGATGGGCCGAATGAGCAGTTCTTC
j_call: TRBJ2-7; v_call: TRBV29-1; d_call: -; cdr3_length: 11; clone_size: -; cdr3_aa: CSISGGYEQYF; cdr3_nt: TGCAGCATATCAGGGGGGTACGAGCAGTACTTC
j_call: TRBJ2-2; v_call: TRBV10-3; d_call: -; cdr3_length: 17; clone_size: once; cdr3_aa: CAISESPGRLANGELFF; cdr3_nt: TGTGCCATCAGTGAGTCCCCGGGAAGATTAGCAAATGGGGAGCTGTTTTTT
j_call: TRBJ2-1; v_call: TRBV29-1; d_call: -; cdr3_length: 15; clone_size: -; cdr3_aa: CSSTSIINPYNEQFF; cdr3_nt: TGCAGCTCAACTAGTATCATAAACCCCTACAATGAGCAGTTCTTC
j_call: TRBJ1-1; v_call: TRBV6-5; d_call: -; cdr3_length: 13; clone_size: -; cdr3_aa: CASSYGMNTEAFF; cdr3_nt: TGTGCCAGCAGTTACGGCATGAACACTGAAGCTTTCTTT
j_call: TRBJ1-6; v_call: TRBV19; d_call: TRBD1; cdr3_length: 15; clone_size: -; cdr3_aa: CASSPGTENNSPLHF; cdr3_nt: TGTGCCAGTAGTCCCGGGACAGAGAATAATTCACCCCTCCACTTT
j_call: TRBJ2-3; v_call: TRBV27; d_call: -; cdr3_length: 12; clone_size: once; cdr3_aa: CASSENTDTQYF; cdr3_nt: TGTGCCAGCAGTGAAAACACAGATACGCAGTATTTT
j_call: TRBJ1-4; v_call: TRBV19; d_call: TRBD1; cdr3_length: 15; clone_size: -; cdr3_aa: CASSGRTGADEKLFF; cdr3_nt: TGTGCCAGTAGTGGGCGGACAGGGGCGGATGAAAAACTGTTTTTT
j_call: TRBJ2-7; v_call: TRBV19; d_call: -; cdr3_length: 14; clone_size: -; cdr3_aa: CASAPGLNSYEQYF; cdr3_nt: TGTGCCAGTGCGCCGGGACTGAACTCCTACGAGCAGTACTTC